The subject of this entry is one T cell receptor beta chain. The target antigen is unknown. The CDR3 loop spans 15 amino acids. Germline V gives CDR1 LGHNA, CDR2 YNFKEQ. The V gene lost 1 base and the J gene lost 6 bases, with 13 bases spanning the gap. With constant-segment primers, 5'RACE yielded cDNA libraries of TCR alpha and TCR beta that carried sample barcodes and UMIs. TCRdb processed the 5' RACE reads anew with MiXCR; each CDR3 protein has one entry. The top ten hold around 40% of the sample, which has about 88,000 distinct CDR3 sequences, roughly 25% seen once. The sample comes from a study of T-cell memory formation after mild COVID-19. General study results and limits: Whether second-wave clones peaking at day 37 were SARS-CoV-2 specific went unconfirmed.

The chain carries TRBV4-2 and TRBJ1-5; weak D call: TRBD1 (6 bases). The source of this sequence is a man in his late teens or twenties who had mild COVID-19 (a few samples of this study predate the infection). Cell type and time point are not known. Specimen: PBMCs or a T cell subset sorted from them (not recorded which). Here the CDR3 reads CASSQVEGGLQPQHF. In DNA form, the CDR3 reads TGTGCCAGCAGCCAAGTAGAGGGGGGGCTTCAGCCCCAGCATTTT.